This T cell receptor beta chain was recorded in a study of Ad26.COV2.S vaccination and SARS-CoV-2 variants. Study details: Administration of Ad26.COV2.S was intramuscular, either once or twice 56 days apart. Study-wide points: Breadth of non-spike TCRs did not differ between vaccinees and placebo recipients. It is possible that the TCR breadth and depth analyses underestimated the total T cell responses.

Specified treatment: roughly 19 received Ad26.COV2.S at low or high dose, single or two shots; 5 received placebo; per-sample allocation not given. Following the first vaccine or placebo injection, samples were taken on day 63. Details on this clone: Its antigen is still unknown.

Clones were read by immunoSEQ multiplex PCR, and TCRdb kept only the in-frame ones, dropping some. Among around 310,000 clones listed, around 90% were seen once. Trimming left V 4 bases short and J 7 bases short, with 14 bases between. The CDR3 length is 15 residues. Germline CDR1 MNHEY, CDR2 SVGAGI. The sample was peripheral blood, taken in a trial of Ad26.COV2.S vaccine versus placebo. This TCR came from a person aged 18-65 years who received the Ad26.COV2.S COVID-19 vaccine or a placebo. The V call is TRBV6-5, the J call TRBJ1-6, with D perhaps TRBD1 (6 bases). CDR3: CASSSPGQTNSPLHF. CDR3 sequence (DNA): TGTGCCAGCAGTTCTCCGGGACAAACGAATTCACCCCTCCACTTT.